This entry concerns a single TCR beta chain. The antigen remains undetermined. This entry comes from a study of memory CD4+ T cells and cytomegalovirus serostatus. As for the study in general: Healthy Belgian adult donors included roughly ten CMV-positive and some 24 CMV-negative people. Study-level results: CMV serostatus prediction reached median AUC approximately 0.95, or 0.91 with US-trained model. Suggested: most of the CMV-linked TCR signature lies in CD4+ memory cells.

Single viable CD3+CD4+CD8-CD45RO+ cells were sorted as the memory CD4+ T cells. CD4+ T cells were isolated by positive magnetic selection. The CDR3 covers 16 residues. Trimming took off 7 bases at V and 7 bases at J, with 22 bases between the two ends. Germline CDR1 is SGHTA and CDR2 is FQGTGA. Method: immunoSEQ multiplex PCR; TCRdb's copy keeps in-frame clones and lacks some. The data show some 45,000 clones, approximately 81% seen once. J is TRBJ1-4 and V is TRBV7-3; D might be TRBD1 (5 bases). Sequenced: memory CD4+ T cells from blood. The origin of this receptor is an adult in good health and CMV-seropositive. The CDR3 protein is CASTPARRQMGEKLFF. The CDR3 coding sequence is TGTGCCAGCACCCCCGCACGCCGACAGATGGGTGAAAAACTGTTTTTT.